What follows are 32 T cell receptor beta chains derived from one specimen sequenced in a study of read filtering for tumor transcriptome and immune sequencing (TCRdb year 2020). Sequencing took place on an Illumina HiSeq 4000. TCR libraries were constructed from approximately 360 ng RNA using the Immunoverse kit, and molecular barcoded adaptors covering alpha/delta and beta/gamma chains were employed. TCRdb ran its own pipeline on the public reads, namely fastp trimming at Q25 and MiXCR clone calling, and kept in-frame beta chains. Merged by CDR3 protein, the rows form single entries marked with the most common genes and DNA. The table for this sample lists tens of thousands of distinct CDR3 sequences; 20% to 25% of them were counted only once. The ten largest clones take up roughly 16% of the sample. The sample consisted of a population of CD138-negative cells sorted from bone marrow. Taken with the paper, the label for cell subset or site translates to: bone marrow mononuclear cells depleted of CD138+ plasma/myeloma cells by negative magnetic selection. The receptors originated from a donor over 35 with multiple myeloma.

A remark on this clonotype: This may be a read error: a much more frequent sequence differs by one nucleotide. The chain uses TRBV2 and TRBJ1-1; TRBD1 is a possible D gene (6 bases). This CDR3 region has 15 residues. Germline V CDR1 and CDR2: SNHLY, FYNNEI. The CDR3 DNA reads TGTGCCAGCAGTTATAACAGGGTCATGAACACTGAAGCTTCCTTT. It yields the protein CASSYNRVMNTEASF.

This clonotype was counted at least ten times. The chain uses TRBV7-9 and TRBJ2-7; 8 nucleotides match TRBD1. This CDR3 has 14 residues. V was pared by 2 bases and J by 3 bases, with 3 bases of the junction left unmatched. Germline CDR1 reads SEHNR; CDR2 reads FQNEAQ (reference sequence). The CDR3 reads CASSLSGGNYEQYF. In nucleotides, the CDR3 is TGTGCCAGCAGCTTATCAGGGGGCAACTACGAGCAGTACTTC. Full variable domain (outside the CDR3, taken from reference TRBV7-9 and TRBJ2-7): DTGVSQNPRHKITKRGQNVTFRCDPISEHNRLYWYRQTLGQGPEFLTYFQNEAQLEKSRLLSDRFSAERPKGSFSTLEIQRTEQGDSAMYLCASSLSGGNYEQYFGPGTRLTVT.

This clonotype occurred a few times. A much larger clone sits a single nucleotide away, making a read error possible. The DNA of the CDR3 is TGCAGCGTTGATGGTCTCACCGCCACAGATACGCAGTATTTT. It encodes CSVDGLTATDTQYF. V usage is TRBV29-1 and J usage is TRBJ2-3; D not certain. V lost 3 bases and J lost 2, with 12 bases in between. From germline, CDR1 is SQVTM and CDR2 ANQGSEA. The CDR3 covers 14 residues.

This clonotype was detected ten times or more. The rearrangement joins TRBV14 to TRBJ2-3; no clear D gene. The CDR3 loop spans 13 amino acids. V shed 1 base and J shed 10 bases, with 12 bases lying between them. Germline values: CDR1 SGHDN, CDR2 FVKESK. For the CDR3, the DNA is TGTGCCAGCAGCCAAGTTCTAGGAGTTGCGCAGTATTTT. Protein product: CASSQVLGVAQYF.

This clonotype was recorded many times. J is TRBJ2-5 and V is TRBV29-1; D is uncertain. Germline-derived CDR1 and CDR2 are SQVTM and ANQGSEA. Trimming left V 4 bases short and J 5 bases short, with 14 bases between. CDR3 length equals 13 residues. DNA of the CDR3: TGCAGCGTTGTGGTCGGATATCCGGAGACCCAGTACTTC. Its translation: CSVVVGYPETQYF.

This clonotype was found many times. This chain joins TRBV7-2 and TRBJ1-2; D call uncertain. This CDR3 is built from 13 residues. V lost 10 bases to trimming and J lost 2 bases, with 14 bases between them. CDR1 SGHTA and CDR2 FQGNSA come from the germline V gene. The CDR3 sequence: CATLPGRNYGYTF. Written as DNA, the CDR3 is TGTGCCACCCTACCGGGGAGGAACTATGGCTACACCTTC.

The rearrangement uses TRBV29-1 and TRBJ2-1; 7 bases align to TRBD2. Germline CDR1 SQVTM, CDR2 ANQGSEA. The junction had 16 bases not matched to a gene; V was cut back by 7 bases and J by 7 bases. This CDR3 contains 15 residues. Written as DNA, the CDR3 is TGCAGCGCTTATTCCAGGACTAGAGGAGGGAATGAGCAGTTCTTC. The encoded protein is CSAYSRTRGGNEQFF.

This clonotype occurred a few times. This sequence joins TRBV28 and TRBJ2-1; 10 bases agree with TRBD1. V lost 4 bases, J lost 7 bases, and 10 bases stayed unmatched. This CDR3 contains 16 residues. From germline, CDR1 is MDHEN and CDR2 SYDVKM. The DNA of the CDR3 is TGTGCCAGCAGTTCTACCGGGACAGGGGCTAGGAATGAGCAGTTCTTC. Translated: CASSSTGTGARNEQFF.

The J gene is TRBJ2-7, the V gene TRBV29-1, with TRBD2 matching over 7 bases. This CDR3 has 11 residues. The germline gives CDR1 SQVTM, CDR2 ANQGSEA. Germline trimming cut 5 bases from V and 3 bases from J; bases unmatched to any gene: 1. CDR3 residues: CSVRTSYEQYF. The CDR3 DNA reads as TGCAGCGTTCGGACTAGCTACGAGCAGTACTTC.

This clonotype was recorded at least ten times. Here the CDR3 reads CSVSRTEGEQYF. The CDR3, as DNA: TGCAGCGTTTCCCGGACCGAGGGCGAGCAGTACTTC. J is TRBJ2-7 and V is TRBV29-1; tentative D call: TRBD2 (5 bases). V was trimmed by 5 bases and J by 6 bases, leaving 14 bases between them. Germline CDR1 reads SQVTM; CDR2 reads ANQGSEA. This CDR3 has 12 residues.

Note on this clonotype: A read error may be the cause here, since a much bigger clone is one base away. This chain links TRBV5-1 with TRBJ2-3; weak D call: TRBD1 (6 bases). Gene TRBJ1-5 matches the end of the DNA better, so the J call may be wrong. CDR1 is SGHRS and CDR2 is YFSETQ in the germline V gene. The CDR3 sequence is 14 residues long. The DNA of the CDR3 is TGCGCCAGCAGCACGCGACAATGGACAGATACGCAGCATTTT. Protein sequence: CASSTRQWTDTQHF.

Note on this clonotype: This may be a read error: a much more frequent sequence differs by one nucleotide. CDR3 DNA: TGTGCCTGGAGTGTCGGGACTAGCTCCCTCGATGAGCAGTTCTTC. Protein product: CAWSVGTSSLDEQFF. This chain joins TRBV30 and TRBJ2-1; TRBD2 matches at 9 bases. The CDR3 is made up of 15 amino acids. V was pared by 0 bases and J by 8 bases, with 8 bases of the junction left unmatched. In germline, CDR1 is GTSNPN, CDR2 SVGIG (reference sequence).

Concerning this clonotype itself: This probably arose from a read error, given a far larger clone one base away. The genes are TRBV6-1 and TRBJ2-3; possibly TRBD1 for D (5 bases). Trimming cost V 7 bases and J 4 bases, with 15 bases left between them. This CDR3 comprises 14 residues. Germline lookup yields CDR1 MNHNS and CDR2 SASEGT. The CDR3 loop is CASKGILRPDTQYF. For the CDR3, the DNA is TGTGCCAGCAAGGGGATTCTGAGGCCAGATACGCAGTATTTT.

This clonotype was counted many times. CDR3 DNA: TGCAGTGGACAGGGGGTGGGCACTGAAGCTTTCTTT. Translated: CSGQGVGTEAFF. The chain is built from TRBV29-1 and TRBJ1-1; 10 positions match TRBD1. The length of the CDR3 is 12 residues. Looked up from germline, CDR1 is SQVTM and CDR2 is ANQGSEA. The whole variable domain, filled in from reference TRBV29-1 and TRBJ1-1, reads SAVISQKPSRDICQRGTSLTIQCQVDSQVTMMFWYRQQPGQSLTLIATANQGSEATYESGFVIDKFPISRPNLTFSTLTVSNMSPEDSSIYLCSGQGVGTEAFFGQGTRLTVV.

This clonotype has a count of ten or more. This chain joins TRBV28 and TRBJ2-3, with D possibly being TRBD1 or TRBD2 (5 bases each). The CDR3 is 14 residues long. The germline V gene has CDR1 MDHEN and CDR2 SYDVKM. V lost 4 bases to trimming and J lost 2 bases, with 10 bases between them. CDR3 region: CASSSPGPTDTQYF. In DNA, the CDR3 is TGTGCCAGCAGTTCTCCGGGACCCACAGATACGCAGTATTTT.

This clonotype was observed many times. The chain combines TRBV12-3 or TRBV12-4 with TRBJ2-3, with TRBD2 identical over 9 bases. Losses at the gene ends were 2 bases for V and 6 bases for J; bases not matched to a gene: 9. The CDR3 totals 16 residues. CDR3: CASSLTASGVGDTQYF. The CDR3 nucleotides are TGTGCCAGCAGTTTAACGGCTAGCGGGGTCGGGGATACGCAGTATTTT.

This clonotype was picked up many times. The chain employs TRBV19 and TRBJ2-7; no reliable D call. CDR1 is LNHDA and CDR2 is SQIVND in the germline V gene (reference sequence). This CDR3 has 14 residues. The V end lost 3 bases, the J end lost 2 bases, and 11 bases lay between the germline ends. The CDR3 protein is CASSILGRAYEQYF. The CDR3 DNA reads TGTGCCAGTAGTATCCTCGGCAGAGCCTACGAGCAGTACTTC.

By sample fraction, this clonotype is medium-sized (0.01 to 0.1%). The chain recombines TRBV19 with TRBJ2-1, with TRBD2 identical over 13 bases. The V segment lost 5 bases and the J segment 6 bases; nucleotides outside the gene matches: 4. This CDR3 region has 15 residues. Germline lookup yields CDR1 LNHDA and CDR2 SQIVND (reference sequence). The chain's CDR3 is CASSFWTSGGNEQFF. CDR3 coding DNA: TGTGCCAGTAGTTTTTGGACTAGCGGGGGCAATGAGCAGTTCTTC.

This clonotype was seen ten or more times. The V gene is TRBV16, the J gene TRBJ1-1; D gene uncertain. V shed 4 bases and J shed 1 base, with 7 bases lying between them. The CDR3 contains 13 residues. CDR1 and CDR2 (germline): KGHSY, FQNENV. CDR3 in amino acids: CASSRSRNTEAFF. DNA for the CDR3: TGTGCCAGCAGCCGCTCGCGGAACACTGAAGCTTTCTTT.

This clonotype has ten or more counts. The chain has TRBV6-1 and TRBJ1-5; D is uncertain. Trimming took 3 bases from V and 3 from J, leaving 6 bases between them. The CDR3 is 13 amino acids. Germline-derived CDR1 and CDR2 are MNHNS and SASEGT. The DNA of the CDR3 is TGTGCCAGCAGTGAGCAAAACAATCAGCCCCAGCATTTT. Protein sequence: CASSEQNNQPQHF.

This clonotype was seen ten or more times. The chain recombines TRBV3-1 with TRBJ2-7; TRBD2 matches at 9 bases. CDR1 is LGHDT and CDR2 is YNNKEL in the germline V gene (reference sequence). J lost 6 bases, V lost 4 bases, and 13 bases had no gene match. The CDR3 extends over 16 amino acids. The CDR3 coding sequence is TGTGCCAGCAGCCCAAGTAGGGCGGGAGGGCCCGGCGAGCAGTACTTC. Translation: CASSPSRAGGPGEQYF.

This clonotype was observed many times. This clone may be a read error of a much larger clone one base away. The conserved phenylalanine or tryptophan normally closing the CDR3 is absent here, so this likely arose from a read error. This chain links TRBV15 with TRBJ1-1, with D unresolved. The germline CDR1 and CDR2 sequences are LNHNV and YYDKDF (reference sequence). This CDR3 is built from 18 residues. V lost 0 bases and J 1 base, leaving 18 bases between the germline ends. The CDR3 loop reads CATSRDAGQVVGNTEAFS. The CDR3 nucleotides are TGTGCCACCAGCAGAGATGCTGGGCAGGTCGTGGGGAACACTGAAGCTTTCTCT.

The gene calls are TRBV7-6 and TRBJ2-7; D ambiguous. CDR1 and CDR2 from the germline V gene are SGHVS and FNYEAQ. The CDR3 length is 14 residues. The V gene lost 2 bases and the J gene lost 2 bases, with 10 bases spanning the gap. The CDR3 loop is CASSLSPATYEQYF. The CDR3 DNA reads as TGTGCCAGCAGCTTATCTCCGGCTACCTACGAGCAGTACTTC.

This clonotype was picked up many times. The chain is built from TRBV14 and TRBJ2-1, with D perhaps being TRBD1 or TRBD2 (5 bases each). V lost 0 bases and J 6 bases, leaving 12 bases between the germline ends. This CDR3 has 15 residues. CDR1 and CDR2 (germline): SGHDN, FVKESK. The CDR3 DNA reads TGTGCCAGCAGCCAAGAGAGGGGACCCTTCAATGAGCAGTTCTTC. The encoded protein is CASSQERGPFNEQFF.

The chain links TRBV5-4 to TRBJ2-1; D gene unclear. Germline V CDR1 and CDR2: SGHNT, YYREEE (reference sequence). The CDR3 is made up of 15 amino acids. V was shortened by 5 bases and J by 6 bases, with 18 bases between the two germline ends. CDR3 bases: TGTGCCAGCAGATCCGACTCGGCCGCCGTCAATGAGCAGTTCTTC. Translating it yields CASRSDSAAVNEQFF. The entire variable domain, with the rest obtained from reference TRBV5-4 and TRBJ2-1, is as follows: ETGVTQSPTHLIKTRGQQVTLRCSSQSGHNTVSWYQQALGQGPQFIFQYYREEENGRGNFPPRFSGLQFPNYSSELNVNALELDDSALYLCASRSDSAAVNEQFFGPGTRLTVL.

Ten or more counts support this clonotype. V is TRBV9 and J is TRBJ2-7, with D perhaps being TRBD1 or TRBD2 (5 bases each). The CDR3 is 15 residues long. V lost 4 bases, J lost 2 bases, and 16 bases lay in between. The germline V gene encodes CDR1 SGDLS and CDR2 YYNGEE. CDR3: CASSRTAQGAYEQYF. The CDR3 coding sequence is TGTGCCAGCAGCCGAACCGCTCAGGGAGCCTACGAGCAGTACTTC.

This clonotype was counted at least ten times. The rearrangement links TRBV18 to TRBJ2-7, with a tentative D call TRBD2 (5 bases). Trimming pared 3 bases from V and 2 bases from J, leaving 20 bases between. CDR3 size: 17 residues. Per germline, CDR1 KGHSH and CDR2 LQKENI. CDR3 region: CASSPATLAFRPYEQYF. For the CDR3, the DNA is TGTGCCAGCTCACCGGCGACCTTAGCGTTCCGACCCTACGAGCAGTACTTC.

The chain has TRBV6-6 and TRBJ2-1; tentatively, D is TRBD1 (5 bases). Germline loops: CDR1 MNHNY, CDR2 SVGAGI (reference sequence). The length of the CDR3 is 12 residues. V was clipped by 10 bases and J by 3 bases, with 10 bases between them. Written as DNA, the CDR3 is TGTGCCATAAGGGGTATCTACAATGAGCAGTTCTTC. Translating gives CAIRGIYNEQFF.

The table lists this clonotype with many counts. The V gene is TRBV7-2, the J gene TRBJ2-1; D gene unclear. Trimming stripped 2 bases from V and 8 bases from J, with 19 bases between. This CDR3 has 16 residues. From germline, CDR1 is SGHTA and CDR2 FQGNSA. For the CDR3, the DNA is TGTGCCAGCAGCTTAACAGACCTACTCCAGGTCGATGAGCAGTTCTTC. This translates into CASSLTDLLQVDEQFF. Combining the CDR3 with reference TRBV7-2 and TRBJ2-1 gives the whole variable domain GAGVSQSPSNKVTEKGKDVELRCDPISGHTALYWYRQSLGQGLEFLIYFQGNSAPDKSGLPSDRFSAERTGGSVSTLTIQRTQQEDSAVYLCASSLTDLLQVDEQFFGPGTRLTVL.

This clonotype was counted ten times or more. The chain carries TRBV2 and TRBJ1-1, with D hard to call. Germline CDR1 reads SNHLY; CDR2 reads FYNNEI. The CDR3 spans 14 residues. The V end lost 4 bases, the J end lost 1 base, and 10 bases lay between the germline ends. The DNA of the CDR3 is TGTGCCAGCAGTGGTACGACTCGGAACACTGAAGCTTTCTTT. Protein product: CASSGTTRNTEAFF.

As regards this clonotype: This sequence may be a read error, since a much larger clone differs from it by one base. The chain couples TRBV5-1 to TRBJ2-1; a possible D gene is TRBD2 (6 bases). Germline loops: CDR1 SGHRS, CDR2 YFSETQ. CDR3 length: 15 residues. V gave up 0 bases and J gave up 8 bases, with 15 bases separating them. DNA of the CDR3: TGCGCCAGCAGCTTGGGCGGGACGACCATAGATGAGCAGTTCTTC. This encodes CASSLGGTTIDEQFF.

This clonotype was found many times. This sequence joins TRBV5-1 and TRBJ2-7; TRBD1 matches 9 bases. Losses at the gene ends were 1 base for V and 6 bases for J; bases not matched to a gene: 5. CDR1 and CDR2 (germline): SGHRS, YFSETQ. This CDR3 contains 14 residues. CDR3 nucleotides: TGCGCCAGCAGCTTGCCGGGACAGGGCACCGAGCAGTACTTC. Protein: CASSLPGQGTEQYF.